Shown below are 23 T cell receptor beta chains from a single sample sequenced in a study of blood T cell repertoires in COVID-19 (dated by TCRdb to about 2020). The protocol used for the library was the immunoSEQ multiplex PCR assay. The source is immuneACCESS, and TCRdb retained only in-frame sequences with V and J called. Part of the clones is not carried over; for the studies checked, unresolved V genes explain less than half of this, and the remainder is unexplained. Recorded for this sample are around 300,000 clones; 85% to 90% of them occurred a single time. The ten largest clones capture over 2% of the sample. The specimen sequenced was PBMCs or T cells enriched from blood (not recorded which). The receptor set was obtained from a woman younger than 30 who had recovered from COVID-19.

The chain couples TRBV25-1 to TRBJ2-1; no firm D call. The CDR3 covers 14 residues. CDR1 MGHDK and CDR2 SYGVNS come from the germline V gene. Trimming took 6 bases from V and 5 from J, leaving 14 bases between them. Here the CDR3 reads CASSPPVRDNEQFF. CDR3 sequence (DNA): TGTGCCAGCAGCCCCCCCGTACGCGACAATGAGCAGTTCTTC.

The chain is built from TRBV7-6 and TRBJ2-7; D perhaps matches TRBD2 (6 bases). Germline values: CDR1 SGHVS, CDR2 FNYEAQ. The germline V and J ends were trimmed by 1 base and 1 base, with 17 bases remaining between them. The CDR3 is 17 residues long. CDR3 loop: CASSLDVGGTSSYEQYF. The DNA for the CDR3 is TGTGCCAGCAGCTTAGATGTTGGCGGGACCTCTTCCTACGAGCAGTACTTC.

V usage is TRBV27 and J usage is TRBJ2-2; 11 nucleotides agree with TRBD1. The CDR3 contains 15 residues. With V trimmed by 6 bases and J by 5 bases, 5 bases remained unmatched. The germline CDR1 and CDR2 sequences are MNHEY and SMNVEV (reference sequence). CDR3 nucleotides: TGTGCCAGCAGCCGCGGGACAGGGGGGACCGGGGAGCTGTTTTTT. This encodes CASSRGTGGTGELFF.

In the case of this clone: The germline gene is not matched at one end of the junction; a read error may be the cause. The CDR3 spells CASSPGTSLVF. In DNA form, the CDR3 reads TGTGCCAGCAGCCCCGGGACTTCATTGGTCTTC. V gene TRBV12-3 or TRBV12-4 combines with J gene TRBJ2-1; D perhaps matches TRBD2 (6 bases). The CDR3 extends over 11 amino acids.

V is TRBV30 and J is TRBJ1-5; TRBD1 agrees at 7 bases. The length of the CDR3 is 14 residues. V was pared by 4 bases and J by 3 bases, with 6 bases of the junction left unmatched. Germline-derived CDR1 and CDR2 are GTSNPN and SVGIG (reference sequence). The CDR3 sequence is CAWNQGGPNQPQHF. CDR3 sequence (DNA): TGTGCCTGGAACCAGGGGGGACCCAATCAGCCCCAGCATTTT.

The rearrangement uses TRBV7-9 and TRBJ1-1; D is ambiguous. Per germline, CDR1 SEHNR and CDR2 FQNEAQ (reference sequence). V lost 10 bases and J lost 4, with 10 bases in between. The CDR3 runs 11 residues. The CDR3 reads CAIRGPTEAFF. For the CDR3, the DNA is TGTGCCATCCGAGGCCCCACTGAAGCTTTCTTT.

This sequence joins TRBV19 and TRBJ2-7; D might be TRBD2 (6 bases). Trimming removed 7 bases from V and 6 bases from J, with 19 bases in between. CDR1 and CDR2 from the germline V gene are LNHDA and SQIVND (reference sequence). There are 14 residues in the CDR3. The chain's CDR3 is CASNPGLGGAEQYF. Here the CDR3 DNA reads TGTGCCAGTAACCCCGGGCTCGGAGGGGCCGAGCAGTACTTC. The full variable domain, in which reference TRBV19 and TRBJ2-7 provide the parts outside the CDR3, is DGGITQSPKYLFRKEGQNVTLSCEQNLNHDAMYWYRQDPGQGLRLIYYSQIVNDFQKGDIAEGYSVSREKKESFPLTVTSAQKNPTAFYLCASNPGLGGAEQYFGPGTRLTVT.

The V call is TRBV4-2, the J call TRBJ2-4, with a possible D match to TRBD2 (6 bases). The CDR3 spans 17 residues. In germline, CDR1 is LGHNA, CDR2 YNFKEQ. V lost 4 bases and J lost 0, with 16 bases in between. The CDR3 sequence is CASSPQGVAVAKNIQYF. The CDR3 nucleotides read TGTGCCAGCAGCCCTCAGGGAGTAGCGGTAGCCAAAAACATTCAGTACTTC.

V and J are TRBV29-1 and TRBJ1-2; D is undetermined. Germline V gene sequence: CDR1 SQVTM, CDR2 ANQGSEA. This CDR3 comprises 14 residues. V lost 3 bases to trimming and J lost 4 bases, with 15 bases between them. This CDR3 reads CSVEDPGRRYGYTF. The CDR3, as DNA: TGCAGCGTTGAGGATCCGGGAAGACGCTATGGCTACACCTTC. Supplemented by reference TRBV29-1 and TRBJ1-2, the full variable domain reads SAVISQKPSRDICQRGTSLTIQCQVDSQVTMMFWYRQQPGQSLTLIATANQGSEATYESGFVIDKFPISRPNLTFSTLTVSNMSPEDSSIYLCSVEDPGRRYGYTFGSGTRLTVV.

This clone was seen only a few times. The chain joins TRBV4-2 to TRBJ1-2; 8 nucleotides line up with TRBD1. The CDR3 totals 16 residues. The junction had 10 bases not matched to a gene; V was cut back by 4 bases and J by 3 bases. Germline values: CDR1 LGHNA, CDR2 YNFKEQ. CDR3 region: CASSPGGRQGYYGYTF. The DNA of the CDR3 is TGTGCCAGCAGCCCCGGGGGGAGACAGGGGTACTATGGCTACACCTTC.

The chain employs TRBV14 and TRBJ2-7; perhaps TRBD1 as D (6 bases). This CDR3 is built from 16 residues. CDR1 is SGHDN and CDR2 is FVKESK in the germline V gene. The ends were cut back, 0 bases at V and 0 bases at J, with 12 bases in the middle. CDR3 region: CASSQDTDRISYEQYF. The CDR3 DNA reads TGTGCCAGCAGCCAAGACACCGACAGGATCTCCTACGAGCAGTACTTC.

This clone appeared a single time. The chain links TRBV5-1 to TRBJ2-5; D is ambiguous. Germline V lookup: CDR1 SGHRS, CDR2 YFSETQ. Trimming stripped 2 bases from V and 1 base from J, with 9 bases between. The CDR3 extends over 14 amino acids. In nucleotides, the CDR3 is TGCGCCAGCAGCTTACAAGCGTCCCAAGAGACCCAGTACTTC. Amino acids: CASSLQASQETQYF. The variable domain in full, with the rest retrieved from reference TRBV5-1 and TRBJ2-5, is KAGVTQTPRYLIKTRGQQVTLSCSPISGHRSVSWYQQTPGQGLQFLFEYFSETQRNKGNFPGRFSGRQFSNSRSEMNVSTLELGDSALYLCASSLQASQETQYFGPGTRLLVL.

Written as DNA, the CDR3 is TGCAGCGTTGGACAGGGGGAGGGCTACACCTTC. Translating it yields CSVGQGEGYTF. The chain combines TRBV29-1 with TRBJ1-2, with 9 bases aligning to TRBD1. The CDR3 consists of 11 residues. The junction had 2 bases not matched to a gene; V was cut back by 4 bases and J by 8 bases. Germline V gives CDR1 SQVTM, CDR2 ANQGSEA. The whole variable domain, filled in from reference TRBV29-1 and TRBJ1-2, reads SAVISQKPSRDICQRGTSLTIQCQVDSQVTMMFWYRQQPGQSLTLIATANQGSEATYESGFVIDKFPISRPNLTFSTLTVSNMSPEDSSIYLCSVGQGEGYTFGSGTRLTVV.

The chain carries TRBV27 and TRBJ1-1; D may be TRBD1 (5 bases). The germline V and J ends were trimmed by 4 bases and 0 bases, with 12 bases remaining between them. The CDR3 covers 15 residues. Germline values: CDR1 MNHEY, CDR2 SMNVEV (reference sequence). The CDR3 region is CASSSGEGMNTEAFF. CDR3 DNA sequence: TGTGCCAGCAGTTCCGGGGAGGGGATGAACACTGAAGCTTTCTTT.

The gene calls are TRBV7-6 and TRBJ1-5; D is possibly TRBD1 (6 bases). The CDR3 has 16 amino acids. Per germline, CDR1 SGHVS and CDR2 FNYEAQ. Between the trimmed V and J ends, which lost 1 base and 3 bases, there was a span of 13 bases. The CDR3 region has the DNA TGTGCCAGCAGCTTAGGCGTCAGGGGTCCCAATCAGCCCCAGCATTTT. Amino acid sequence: CASSLGVRGPNQPQHF.

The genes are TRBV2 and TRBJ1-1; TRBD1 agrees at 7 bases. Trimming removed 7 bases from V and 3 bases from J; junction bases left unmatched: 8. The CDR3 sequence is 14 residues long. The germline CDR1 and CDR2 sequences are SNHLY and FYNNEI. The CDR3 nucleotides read TGTGCCAGCACCGAAACAGGGGTGGACACTGAAGCTTTCTTT. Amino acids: CASTETGVDTEAFF.

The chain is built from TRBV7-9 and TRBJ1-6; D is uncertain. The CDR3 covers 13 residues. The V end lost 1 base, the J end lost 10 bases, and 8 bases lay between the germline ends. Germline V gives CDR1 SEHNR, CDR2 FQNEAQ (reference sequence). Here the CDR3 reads CASSLELESPLHF. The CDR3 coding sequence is TGTGCCAGCAGCTTAGAATTGGAGTCACCCCTCCACTTT.

CDR3: CASSLPGQGVHEQFF. In DNA, the CDR3 is TGTGCCAGTAGTTTACCCGGACAGGGAGTACATGAGCAGTTCTTC. The chain links TRBV19 to TRBJ2-1; 8 positions match TRBD1. The CDR3 contains 15 residues. CDR1 LNHDA and CDR2 SQIVND come from the germline V gene (reference sequence). The V and J ends lost 5 bases and 8 bases, in that order; junction bases with no gene match: 11.

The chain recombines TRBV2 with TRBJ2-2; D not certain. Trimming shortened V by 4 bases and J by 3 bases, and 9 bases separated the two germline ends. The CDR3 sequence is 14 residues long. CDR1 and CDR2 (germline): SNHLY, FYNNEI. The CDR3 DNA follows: TGTGCCAGCAGTGGGCAGGAATACACCGGGGAGCTGTTTTTT. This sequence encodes CASSGQEYTGELFF.

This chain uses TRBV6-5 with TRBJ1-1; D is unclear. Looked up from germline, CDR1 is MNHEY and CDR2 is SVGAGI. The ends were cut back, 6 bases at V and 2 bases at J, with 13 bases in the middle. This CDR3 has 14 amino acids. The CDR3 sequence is CASRYAAANTEAFF. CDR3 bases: TGTGCCAGCAGATACGCCGCGGCTAACACTGAAGCTTTCTTT.

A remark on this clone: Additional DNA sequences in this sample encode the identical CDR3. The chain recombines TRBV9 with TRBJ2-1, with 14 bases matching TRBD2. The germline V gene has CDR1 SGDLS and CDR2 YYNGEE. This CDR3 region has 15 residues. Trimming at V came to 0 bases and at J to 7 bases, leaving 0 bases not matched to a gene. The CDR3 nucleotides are TGTGCCAGCAGCGTAGGACTAGCGGGGGGGAATGAGCAGTTCTTC. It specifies CASSVGLAGGNEQFF. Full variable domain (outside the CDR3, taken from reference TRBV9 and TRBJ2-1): DSGVTQTPKHLITATGQRVTLRCSPRSGDLSVYWYQQSLDQGLQFLIQYYNGEERAKGNILERFSAQQFPDLHSELNLSSLELGDSALYFCASSVGLAGGNEQFFGPGTRLTVL.

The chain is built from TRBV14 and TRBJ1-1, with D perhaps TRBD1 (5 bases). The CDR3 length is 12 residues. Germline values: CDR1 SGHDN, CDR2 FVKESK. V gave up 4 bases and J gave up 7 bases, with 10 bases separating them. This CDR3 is CASSRRGYEAFF. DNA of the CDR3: TGTGCCAGCAGCCGGAGGGGATATGAAGCTTTCTTT.

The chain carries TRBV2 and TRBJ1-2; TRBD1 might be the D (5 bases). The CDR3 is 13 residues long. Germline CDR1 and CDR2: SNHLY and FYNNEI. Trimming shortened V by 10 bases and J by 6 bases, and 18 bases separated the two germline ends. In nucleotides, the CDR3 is TGTGCCACGAGTGTCGGGGGAGAGGATGGCTACACCTTC. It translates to CATSVGGEDGYTF.